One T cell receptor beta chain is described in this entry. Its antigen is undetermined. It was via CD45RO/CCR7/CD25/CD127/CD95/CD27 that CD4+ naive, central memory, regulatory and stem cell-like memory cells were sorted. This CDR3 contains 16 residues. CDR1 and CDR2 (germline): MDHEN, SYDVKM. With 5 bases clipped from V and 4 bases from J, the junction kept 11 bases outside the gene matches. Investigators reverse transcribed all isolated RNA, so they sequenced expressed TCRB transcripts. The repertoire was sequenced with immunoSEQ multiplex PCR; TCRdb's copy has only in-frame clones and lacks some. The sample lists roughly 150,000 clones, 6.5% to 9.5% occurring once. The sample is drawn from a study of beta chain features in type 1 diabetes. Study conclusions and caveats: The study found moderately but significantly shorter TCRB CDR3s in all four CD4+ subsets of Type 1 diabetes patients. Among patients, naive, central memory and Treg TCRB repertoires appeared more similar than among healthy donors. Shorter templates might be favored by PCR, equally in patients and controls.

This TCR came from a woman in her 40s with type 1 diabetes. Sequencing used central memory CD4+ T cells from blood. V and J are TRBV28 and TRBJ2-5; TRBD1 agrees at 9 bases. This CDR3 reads CASSLPGQGTSETQYF. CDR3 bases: TGTGCCAGCAGTCTCCCGGGACAGGGCACATCAGAGACCCAGTACTTC. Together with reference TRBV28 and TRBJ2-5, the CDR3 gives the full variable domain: DVKVTQSSRYLVKRTGEKVFLECVQDMDHENMFWYRQDPGLGLRLIYFSYDVKMKEKGDIPEGYSVSREKKERFSLILESASTNQTSMYLCASSLPGQGTSETQYFGPGTRLLVL.